Listed below are T cell receptor beta chains from one sample, sequenced in a study of CD8 T cells in Susac syndrome. A single record per CDR3 protein comes from TCRdb applying MiXCR to the immunoSEQ multiplex PCR reads. Altogether a few hundred thousand distinct CDR3 sequences are present, approximately 90% being singletons, with the ten largest covering approximately 0.13%. Sequenced: CD8+ T cells from PBMCs. These receptors originate from a human donor with multiple sclerosis. The CDR3 runs from the conserved cysteine through the conserved F or W. Fields, in order: D gene, CDR3 length, J gene, clone size, V gene, CDR3 protein, CDR3 DNA. A D gene is named only where the DNA matches it firmly. The size field is filled for only some rows; it gives once, few, many or a size class.

d_call: .; cdr3_length: 13; j_call: TRBJ2-7; clone_size: .; v_call: TRBV4-1; cdr3_aa: CASSQDETYEQYF; cdr3_nt: TGCGCCAGCAGCCAAGATGAAACCTACGAGCAGTACTTC
d_call: .; cdr3_length: 14; j_call: TRBJ2-1; clone_size: .; v_call: TRBV11-3; cdr3_aa: CASSFVGYDNEQFF; cdr3_nt: TGTGCCAGCAGCTTCGTGGGGTACGACAATGAGCAGTTCTTC
d_call: .; cdr3_length: 14; j_call: TRBJ1-2; clone_size: once; v_call: TRBV2; cdr3_aa: CASSDVRGSIGYTF; cdr3_nt: TGTGCCAGCAGTGATGTCCGGGGTTCAATAGGCTACACCTTC
d_call: TRBD1; cdr3_length: 14; j_call: TRBJ2-7; clone_size: once; v_call: TRBV20-1; cdr3_aa: CSANRDRSSDEQYF; cdr3_nt: TGCAGTGCTAATCGGGACAGGTCTTCCGACGAGCAGTACTTC
d_call: .; cdr3_length: 16; j_call: TRBJ1-1; clone_size: .; v_call: TRBV2; cdr3_aa: CASSPPVTNGYAEAFF; cdr3_nt: TGTGCCAGCAGTCCCCCGGTTACGAACGGTTATGCTGAAGCTTTCTTT
d_call: TRBD1; cdr3_length: 14; j_call: TRBJ2-1; clone_size: .; v_call: TRBV20-1; cdr3_aa: CSAREGGTYNEQFF; cdr3_nt: TGCAGTGCTAGAGAAGGGGGCACCTACAATGAGCAGTTCTTC
d_call: .; cdr3_length: 17; j_call: TRBJ1-5; clone_size: .; v_call: TRBV23-1; cdr3_aa: CAGNLPSFPEGNQPQHF; cdr3_nt: TGCGCCGGTAACCTCCCCTCGTTCCCCGAGGGGAATCAGCCCCAGCATTTT
d_call: TRBD2; cdr3_length: 15; j_call: TRBJ2-7; clone_size: .; v_call: TRBV14; cdr3_aa: CASSQEGGSGYEQYF; cdr3_nt: TGTGCCAGCAGCCAAGAGGGGGGGTCCGGATACGAGCAGTACTTC
d_call: .; cdr3_length: 13; j_call: TRBJ1-1; clone_size: .; v_call: TRBV5-1; cdr3_aa: CASSLSAVTEAFF; cdr3_nt: TGCGCCAGCAGCTTGTCGGCAGTCACAGAAGCTTTCTTT
d_call: TRBD1; cdr3_length: 13; j_call: TRBJ1-5; clone_size: .; v_call: TRBV12-5; cdr3_aa: CASGLTGGKAQHF; cdr3_nt: TGTGCTAGTGGTCTGACAGGGGGCAAAGCCCAGCATTTT
d_call: .; cdr3_length: 14; j_call: TRBJ1-1; clone_size: .; v_call: TRBV27; cdr3_aa: CASSLVTGGTEAFF; cdr3_nt: TGTGCCAGCAGCCTCGTGACAGGCGGGACTGAAGCTTTCTTT
d_call: .; cdr3_length: 12; j_call: TRBJ2-2; clone_size: few; v_call: TRBV30; cdr3_aa: CAWSGTIGELFF; cdr3_nt: TGTGCCTGGAGCGGGACAATCGGGGAGCTGTTTTTT
d_call: .; cdr3_length: 15; j_call: TRBJ1-4; clone_size: .; v_call: TRBV7-9; cdr3_aa: CASSLETGRNEKLFF; cdr3_nt: TGTGCCAGCAGCTTAGAAACAGGTCGTAATGAAAAACTGTTTTTT
d_call: .; cdr3_length: 14; j_call: TRBJ1-4; clone_size: .; v_call: TRBV7-8; cdr3_aa: CASSLGTRNEKLFF; cdr3_nt: TGTGCCAGCAGCTTGGGGACAAGGAACGAAAAACTGTTTTTT
d_call: TRBD1; cdr3_length: 15; j_call: TRBJ2-7; clone_size: once; v_call: TRBV6-2/TRBV6-3; cdr3_aa: CASSYNGQGAYEQYF; cdr3_nt: TGTGCCAGCAGTTACAACGGACAGGGTGCGTACGAGCAGTACTTC
d_call: .; cdr3_length: 16; j_call: TRBJ2-3; clone_size: .; v_call: TRBV20-1; cdr3_aa: CSARDPPGGQRDTQYF; cdr3_nt: TGCAGTGCTAGAGACCCTCCGGGGGGACAACGAGATACGCAGTATTTT
d_call: TRBD1; cdr3_length: 17; j_call: TRBJ1-5; clone_size: .; v_call: TRBV15; cdr3_aa: CATSEDRGLSGNQPQHF; cdr3_nt: TGTGCCACCAGCGAGGACAGGGGCTTATCGGGCAATCAGCCCCAGCATTTT
d_call: TRBD1; cdr3_length: 16; j_call: TRBJ1-5; clone_size: .; v_call: TRBV19; cdr3_aa: CASSLGQGEAAQPQHF; cdr3_nt: TGTGCCAGTAGTCTGGGACAGGGGGAAGCCGCTCAGCCCCAGCATTTT
d_call: .; cdr3_length: 15; j_call: TRBJ2-1; clone_size: .; v_call: TRBV20-1; cdr3_aa: CSARDLRGAYNEQFF; cdr3_nt: TGCAGTGCTAGAGATTTGAGGGGGGCCTACAATGAGCAGTTCTTC
d_call: .; cdr3_length: 15; j_call: TRBJ2-7; clone_size: .; v_call: TRBV5-6; cdr3_aa: CASGHTGTGSYEQYF; cdr3_nt: TGTGCCAGCGGTCACACCGGGACTGGTTCCTACGAGCAGTACTTC
d_call: .; cdr3_length: 14; j_call: TRBJ2-7; clone_size: .; v_call: TRBV20-1; cdr3_aa: CSASASELFYEQYF; cdr3_nt: TGCAGTGCTAGCGCGTCTGAACTGTTCTACGAGCAGTACTTC
d_call: TRBD2; cdr3_length: 18; j_call: TRBJ2-1; clone_size: .; v_call: TRBV13; cdr3_aa: CASSGTGSGAGLGNEQFF; cdr3_nt: TGTGCCAGCAGCGGTACCGGATCCGGAGCGGGACTTGGCAATGAGCAGTTCTTC
d_call: .; cdr3_length: 14; j_call: TRBJ1-2; clone_size: .; v_call: TRBV29-1; cdr3_aa: CSVDAGSTYYGYTF; cdr3_nt: TGCAGCGTTGACGCAGGGAGCACCTATTATGGCTACACCTTC
d_call: TRBD1; cdr3_length: 16; j_call: TRBJ2-7; clone_size: .; v_call: TRBV7-9; cdr3_aa: CASSLVGTGLSYEQYF; cdr3_nt: TGTGCCAGCAGCTTAGTCGGGACAGGACTTTCCTACGAGCAGTACTTC
d_call: .; cdr3_length: 13; j_call: TRBJ2-2; clone_size: .; v_call: TRBV7-6; cdr3_aa: CASSFFGTGELFF; cdr3_nt: TGTGCCAGCAGCTTCTTCGGCACCGGGGAGCTGTTTTTT
d_call: TRBD1; cdr3_length: 17; j_call: TRBJ2-5; clone_size: .; v_call: TRBV7-8; cdr3_aa: CASSLAKSGQGKETQYF; cdr3_nt: TGTGCCAGCAGCTTGGCTAAGAGCGGACAGGGAAAAGAGACCCAGTACTTC
d_call: .; cdr3_length: 15; j_call: TRBJ1-2; clone_size: .; v_call: TRBV13; cdr3_aa: CASSLPSRERDGYTF; cdr3_nt: TGTGCCAGCAGCTTACCATCCAGGGAGAGGGATGGCTACACCTTC
d_call: .; cdr3_length: 12; j_call: TRBJ1-1; clone_size: .; v_call: TRBV28; cdr3_aa: CASSKANTEAFF; cdr3_nt: TGTGCCAGCAGTAAGGCGAACACTGAAGCTTTCTTT
d_call: TRBD1; cdr3_length: 14; j_call: TRBJ1-2; clone_size: few; v_call: TRBV5-1; cdr3_aa: CASSRDTGGYGYTF; cdr3_nt: TGCGCCAGCAGCCGTGATACAGGGGGCTATGGCTACACCTTC
d_call: TRBD2; cdr3_length: 20; j_call: TRBJ2-5; clone_size: .; v_call: TRBV7-3; cdr3_aa: CASSLKPPQPSGRYQETQYF; cdr3_nt: TGTGCCAGCAGCTTAAAACCCCCGCAACCTAGCGGAAGGTACCAAGAGACCCAGTACTTC
d_call: .; cdr3_length: 13; j_call: TRBJ1-1; clone_size: .; v_call: TRBV19; cdr3_aa: CASTGRVNTEAFF; cdr3_nt: TGTGCCAGTACGGGGAGGGTGAACACTGAAGCTTTCTTT
d_call: .; cdr3_length: 14; j_call: TRBJ2-7; clone_size: .; v_call: TRBV19; cdr3_aa: CASSPFASHYEQYF; cdr3_nt: TGTGCCAGTAGCCCCTTCGCCAGCCACTACGAGCAGTACTTC
d_call: TRBD2; cdr3_length: 15; j_call: TRBJ2-5; clone_size: .; v_call: TRBV2; cdr3_aa: CADGLAGSLQETQYF; cdr3_nt: TGTGCAGATGGACTAGCGGGGAGCCTTCAAGAGACCCAGTACTTC
d_call: .; cdr3_length: 15; j_call: TRBJ1-2; clone_size: .; v_call: TRBV12-3/TRBV12-4; cdr3_aa: CASSLESGGVYGYTF; cdr3_nt: TGTGCCAGCAGTTTAGAGTCCGGGGGGGTCTATGGCTACACCTTC
d_call: .; cdr3_length: 14; j_call: TRBJ1-1; clone_size: .; v_call: TRBV15; cdr3_aa: CATSRVRENTEAFF; cdr3_nt: TGTGCCACCAGCAGAGTCCGGGAGAACACTGAAGCTTTCTTT
d_call: .; cdr3_length: 17; j_call: TRBJ1-2; clone_size: .; v_call: TRBV9; cdr3_aa: CASSVDRRSGGDGGYTF; cdr3_nt: TGTGCCAGCAGCGTAGACCGGAGGTCGGGCGGAGACGGAGGCTACACCTTC
d_call: .; cdr3_length: 16; j_call: TRBJ2-7; clone_size: .; v_call: TRBV5-1; cdr3_aa: CASSPMGAGGFYEQYF; cdr3_nt: TGCGCCAGCAGCCCCATGGGGGCAGGTGGGTTCTACGAGCAGTACTTC
d_call: TRBD2; cdr3_length: 18; j_call: TRBJ2-1; clone_size: .; v_call: TRBV29-1; cdr3_aa: CSARDFSGRAENYNEQFF; cdr3_nt: TGCAGCGCCCGGGACTTTAGCGGGAGGGCCGAAAATTACAATGAGCAGTTCTTC
d_call: .; cdr3_length: 13; j_call: TRBJ1-2; clone_size: .; v_call: TRBV5-4; cdr3_aa: CASSSRGGLGYTF; cdr3_nt: TGTGCCAGCAGCTCGCGTGGCGGGTTGGGCTACACCTTC
d_call: TRBD2; cdr3_length: 15; j_call: TRBJ2-1; clone_size: .; v_call: TRBV9; cdr3_aa: CASSATLAGAHEQFF; cdr3_nt: TGTGCCAGCAGCGCGACACTAGCGGGGGCGCATGAGCAGTTCTTC
d_call: TRBD1; cdr3_length: 14; j_call: TRBJ2-1; clone_size: .; v_call: TRBV19; cdr3_aa: CASSMTGGHNEQFF; cdr3_nt: TGTGCCAGTAGTATGACAGGGGGCCACAATGAGCAGTTCTTC
d_call: .; cdr3_length: 13; j_call: TRBJ2-1; clone_size: .; v_call: TRBV5-6; cdr3_aa: CASSLVSEGEQFF; cdr3_nt: TGTGCCAGCAGCTTGGTTAGCGAGGGTGAGCAGTTCTTC
d_call: .; cdr3_length: 14; j_call: TRBJ2-2; clone_size: .; v_call: TRBV4-1; cdr3_aa: CASSPLFETGELFF; cdr3_nt: TGCGCCAGCAGTCCGCTTTTTGAGACCGGGGAGCTGTTTTTT
d_call: TRBD2; cdr3_length: 15; j_call: TRBJ2-1; clone_size: .; v_call: TRBV9; cdr3_aa: CASSAASGGNNEQFF; cdr3_nt: TGTGCCAGCAGCGCGGCTAGCGGGGGAAACAATGAGCAGTTCTTC
d_call: TRBD1; cdr3_length: 14; j_call: TRBJ1-1; clone_size: .; v_call: TRBV29-1; cdr3_aa: CSAAGQGPNTEAFF; cdr3_nt: TGCAGCGCGGCCGGACAGGGCCCGAACACTGAAGCTTTCTTT